Sequencing of this TCR beta chain was carried out in a study of cytomegalovirus exposure and HLA in healthy donors. The study, taken as a whole, reports: The study listed roughly 150 cytomegalovirus-associated TCR beta chains.

Points on this clone: Its antigen remains unknown.

PCR employed 60 Vbeta and 13 Jbeta primers. The method was immunoSEQ multiplex PCR; TCRdb's version includes in-frame clones alone and lacks a portion of them. The table records approximately 180,000 clones, roughly 80% of them present only once. This clonotype was obtained from a woman under 30 in good health and CMV-seronegative. The sequencing sample was made of PBMCs.

CDR3 nucleotides: TGCGCCAGCAGTTGGGACAGGGGGGCCGAGCAGTACTTC. It specifies CASSWDRGAEQYF. The chain recombines TRBV10-1 with TRBJ2-7, with 11 positions matching TRBD1. V lost 5 bases, J lost 6 bases, and 3 bases stayed unmatched. The CDR3 has 13 amino acids. Germline V gene sequence: CDR1 WNHNN, CDR2 SYGVQD (reference sequence).